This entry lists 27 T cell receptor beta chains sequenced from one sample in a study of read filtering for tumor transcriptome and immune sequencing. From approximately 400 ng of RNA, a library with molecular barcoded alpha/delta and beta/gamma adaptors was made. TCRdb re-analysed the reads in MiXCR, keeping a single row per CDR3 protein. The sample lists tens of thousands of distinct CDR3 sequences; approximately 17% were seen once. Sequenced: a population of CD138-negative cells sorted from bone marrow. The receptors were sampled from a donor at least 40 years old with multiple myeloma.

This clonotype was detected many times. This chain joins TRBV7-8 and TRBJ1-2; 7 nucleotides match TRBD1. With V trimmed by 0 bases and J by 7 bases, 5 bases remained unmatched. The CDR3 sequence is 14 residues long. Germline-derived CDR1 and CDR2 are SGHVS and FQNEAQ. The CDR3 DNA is TGTGCCAGCAGCTTAGCCGGACAGGCGGCTGGCTACACCTTC. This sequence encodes CASSLAGQAAGYTF. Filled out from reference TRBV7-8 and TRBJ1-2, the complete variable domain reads GAGVSQSPRYKVAKRGQDVALRCDPISGHVSLFWYQQALGQGPEFLTYFQNEAQLDKSGLPSDRFFAERPEGSVSTLKIQRTQQEDSAVYLCASSLAGQAAGYTFGSGTRLTVV.

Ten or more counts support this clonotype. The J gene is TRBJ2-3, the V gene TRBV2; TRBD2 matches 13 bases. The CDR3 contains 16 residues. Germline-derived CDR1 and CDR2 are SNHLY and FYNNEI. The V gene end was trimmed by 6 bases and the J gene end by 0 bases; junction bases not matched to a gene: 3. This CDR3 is CASREGLAGSTDTQYF. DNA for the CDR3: TGTGCCAGCAGAGAGGGACTAGCGGGGAGCACAGATACGCAGTATTTT.

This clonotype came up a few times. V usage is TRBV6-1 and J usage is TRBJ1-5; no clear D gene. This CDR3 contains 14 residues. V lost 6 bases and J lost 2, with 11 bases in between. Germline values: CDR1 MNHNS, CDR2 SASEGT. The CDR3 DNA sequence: TGTGCCAGCAGCCCCCCGCACGGCAATCAGCCCCAGCATTTT. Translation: CASSPPHGNQPQHF.

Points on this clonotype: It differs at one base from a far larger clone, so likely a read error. CDR3: CASAASLGYTQYF. The CDR3 DNA follows: TGTGCCAGCGCTGCTTCGTTAGGATATACGCAGTATTTT. The V gene is TRBV6-1, the J gene TRBJ2-4; D gene ambiguous. The J call is in doubt because the DNA end fits TRBJ2-3 better. Germline V gene lookup returns CDR1 MNHNS and CDR2 SASEGT. The CDR3 covers 13 residues.

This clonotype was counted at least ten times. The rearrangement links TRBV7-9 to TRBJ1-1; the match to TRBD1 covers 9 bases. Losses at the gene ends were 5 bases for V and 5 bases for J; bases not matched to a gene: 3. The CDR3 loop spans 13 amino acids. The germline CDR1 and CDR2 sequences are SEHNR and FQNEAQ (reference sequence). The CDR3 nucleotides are TGTGCCAGCAGCCAGACAGGGGGTACTGAAGCTTTCTTT. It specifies CASSQTGGTEAFF.

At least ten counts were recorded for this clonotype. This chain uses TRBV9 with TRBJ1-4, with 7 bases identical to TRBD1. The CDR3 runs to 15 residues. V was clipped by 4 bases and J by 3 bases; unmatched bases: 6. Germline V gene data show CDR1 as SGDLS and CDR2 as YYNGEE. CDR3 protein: CASSPWTGPNEKLFF. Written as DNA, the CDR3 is TGTGCCAGCAGCCCCTGGACAGGCCCTAATGAAAAACTGTTTTTT. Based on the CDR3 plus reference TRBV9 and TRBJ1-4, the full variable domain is DSGVTQTPKHLITATGQRVTLRCSPRSGDLSVYWYQQSLDQGLQFLIQYYNGEERAKGNILERFSAQQFPDLHSELNLSSLELGDSALYFCASSPWTGPNEKLFFGSGTQLSVL.

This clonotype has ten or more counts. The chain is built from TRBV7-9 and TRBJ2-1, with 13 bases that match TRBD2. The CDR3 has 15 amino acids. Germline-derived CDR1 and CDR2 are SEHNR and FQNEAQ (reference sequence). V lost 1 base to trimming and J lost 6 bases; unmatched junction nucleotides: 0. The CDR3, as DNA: TGTGCCAGCAGCTTAGGACTAGCGGGAGGCAATGAGCAGTTCTTC. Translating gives CASSLGLAGGNEQFF. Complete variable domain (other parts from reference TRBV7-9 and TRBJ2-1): DTGVSQNPRHKITKRGQNVTFRCDPISEHNRLYWYRQTLGQGPEFLTYFQNEAQLEKSRLLSDRFSAERPKGSFSTLEIQRTEQGDSAMYLCASSLGLAGGNEQFFGPGTRLTVL.

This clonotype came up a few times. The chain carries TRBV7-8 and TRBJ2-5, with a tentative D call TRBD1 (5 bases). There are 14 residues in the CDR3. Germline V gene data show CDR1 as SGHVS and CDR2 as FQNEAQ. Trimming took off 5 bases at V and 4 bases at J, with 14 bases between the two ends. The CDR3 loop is CASSPSQGRETQYF. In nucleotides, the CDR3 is TGTGCCAGCAGCCCTTCCCAGGGCAGAGAGACCCAGTACTTC.

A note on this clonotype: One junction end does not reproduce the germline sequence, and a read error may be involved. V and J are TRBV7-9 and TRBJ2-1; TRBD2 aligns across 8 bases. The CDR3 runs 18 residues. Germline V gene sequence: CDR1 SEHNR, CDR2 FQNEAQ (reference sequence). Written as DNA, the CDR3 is TGTGCCAGCAGCTTAGCGTCGGTAGCGGGAACCCTCATCAATGAGCATTTCTTC. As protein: CASSLASVAGTLINEHFF.

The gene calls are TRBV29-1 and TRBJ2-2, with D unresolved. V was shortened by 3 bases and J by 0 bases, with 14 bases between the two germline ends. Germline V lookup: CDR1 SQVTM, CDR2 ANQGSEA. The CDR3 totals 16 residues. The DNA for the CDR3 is TGCAGCGTTGAGGATTTGACCAGGACGAACACCGGGGAGCTGTTTTTT. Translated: CSVEDLTRTNTGELFF.

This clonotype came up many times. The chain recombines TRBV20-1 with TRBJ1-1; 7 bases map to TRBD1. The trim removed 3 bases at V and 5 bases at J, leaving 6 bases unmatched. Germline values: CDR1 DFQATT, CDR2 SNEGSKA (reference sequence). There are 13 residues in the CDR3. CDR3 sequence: CSASRGQWTEAFF. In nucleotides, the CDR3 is TGCAGTGCTAGTAGGGGGCAGTGGACTGAAGCTTTCTTT.

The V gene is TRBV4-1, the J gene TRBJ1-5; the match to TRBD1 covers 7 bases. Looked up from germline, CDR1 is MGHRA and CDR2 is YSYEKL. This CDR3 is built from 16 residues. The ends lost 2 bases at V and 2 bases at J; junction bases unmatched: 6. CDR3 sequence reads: CASSQRRQGGNQPQHF. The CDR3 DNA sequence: TGCGCCAGCAGCCAAAGAAGACAGGGTGGCAATCAGCCCCAGCATTTT.

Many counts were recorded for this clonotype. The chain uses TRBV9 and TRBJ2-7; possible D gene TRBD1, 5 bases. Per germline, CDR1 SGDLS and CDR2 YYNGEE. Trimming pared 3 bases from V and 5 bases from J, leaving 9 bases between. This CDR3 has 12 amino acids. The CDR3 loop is CASSAQDHEQYF. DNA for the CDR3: TGTGCCAGCAGCGCACAGGACCACGAGCAGTACTTC.

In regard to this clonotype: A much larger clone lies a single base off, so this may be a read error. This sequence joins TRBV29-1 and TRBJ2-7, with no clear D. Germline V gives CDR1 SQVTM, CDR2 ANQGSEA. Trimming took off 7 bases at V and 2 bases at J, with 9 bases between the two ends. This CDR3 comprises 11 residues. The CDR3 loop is CSASITYEQYF. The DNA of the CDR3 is TGCAGCGCCTCCATAACCTACGAGCAGTACTTC.

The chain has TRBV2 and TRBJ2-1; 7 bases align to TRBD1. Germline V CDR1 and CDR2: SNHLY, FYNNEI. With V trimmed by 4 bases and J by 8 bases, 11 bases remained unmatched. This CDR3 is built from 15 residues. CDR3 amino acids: CASSGDRVLGDEQFF. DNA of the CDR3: TGTGCCAGCAGTGGAGACAGGGTCCTGGGGGATGAGCAGTTCTTC.

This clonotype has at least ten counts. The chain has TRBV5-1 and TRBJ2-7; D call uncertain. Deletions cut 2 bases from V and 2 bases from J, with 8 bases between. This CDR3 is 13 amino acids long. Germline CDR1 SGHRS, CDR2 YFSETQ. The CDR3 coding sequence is TGCGCCAGCAGCTTCGGCCAAGCCTACGAGCAGTACTTC. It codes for CASSFGQAYEQYF.

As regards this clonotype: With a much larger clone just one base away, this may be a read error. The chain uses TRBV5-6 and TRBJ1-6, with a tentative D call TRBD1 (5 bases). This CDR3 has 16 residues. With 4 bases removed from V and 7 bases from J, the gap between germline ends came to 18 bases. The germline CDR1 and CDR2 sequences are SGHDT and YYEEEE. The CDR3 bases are TGTGCCAGCAGCGGGGCGGTGGCAGGGATCAATTCACCCCTCCACTTT. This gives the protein CASSGAVAGINSPLHF.

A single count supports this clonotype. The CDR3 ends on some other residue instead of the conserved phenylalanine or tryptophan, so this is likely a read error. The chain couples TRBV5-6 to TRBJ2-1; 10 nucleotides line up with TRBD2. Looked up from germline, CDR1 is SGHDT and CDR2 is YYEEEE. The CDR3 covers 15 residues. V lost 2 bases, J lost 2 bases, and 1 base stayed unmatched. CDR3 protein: CASSLGLAAYNEQFL. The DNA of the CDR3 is TGTGCCAGCAGCTTAGGACTAGCGGCCTACAATGAGCAGTTCCTC.

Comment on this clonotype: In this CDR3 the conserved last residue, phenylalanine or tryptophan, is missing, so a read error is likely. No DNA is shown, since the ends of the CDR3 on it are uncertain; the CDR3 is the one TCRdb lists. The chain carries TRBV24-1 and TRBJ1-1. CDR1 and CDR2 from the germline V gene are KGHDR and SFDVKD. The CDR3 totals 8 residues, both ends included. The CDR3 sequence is CATSETFT.

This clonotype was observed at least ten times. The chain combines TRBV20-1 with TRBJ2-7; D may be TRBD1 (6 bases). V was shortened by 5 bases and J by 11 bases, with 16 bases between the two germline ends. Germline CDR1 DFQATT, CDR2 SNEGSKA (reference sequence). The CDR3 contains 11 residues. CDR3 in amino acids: CSAPNRVREYF. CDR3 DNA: TGCAGTGCTCCCAACAGGGTGAGGGAGTACTTC.

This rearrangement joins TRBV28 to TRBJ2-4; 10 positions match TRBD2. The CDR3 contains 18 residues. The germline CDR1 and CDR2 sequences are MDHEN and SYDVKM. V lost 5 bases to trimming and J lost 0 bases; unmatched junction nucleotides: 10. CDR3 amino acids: CASSPPGLARLAKNIQYF. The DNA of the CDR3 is TGTGCCAGCAGTCCTCCGGGACTAGCGCGACTAGCCAAAAACATTCAGTACTTC.

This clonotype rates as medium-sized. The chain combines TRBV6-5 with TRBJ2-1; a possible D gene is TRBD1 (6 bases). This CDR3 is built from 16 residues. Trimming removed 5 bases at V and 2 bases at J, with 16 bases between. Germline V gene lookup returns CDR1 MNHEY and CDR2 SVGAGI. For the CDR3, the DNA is TGTGCCAGCAGTCGTACCACAGGGCCCACCTACAATGAGCAGTTCTTC. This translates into CASSRTTGPTYNEQFF.

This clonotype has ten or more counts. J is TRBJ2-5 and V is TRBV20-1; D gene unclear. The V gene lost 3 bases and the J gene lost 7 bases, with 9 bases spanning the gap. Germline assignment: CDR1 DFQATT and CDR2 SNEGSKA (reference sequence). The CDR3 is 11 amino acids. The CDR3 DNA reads TGCAGTGCTAGCCCTGGTGGGACCCAGTACTTC. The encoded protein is CSASPGGTQYF.

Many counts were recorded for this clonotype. The CDR3 sequence: CSVQSPYWDSPDEQFF. CDR3 sequence (DNA): TGCAGCGTTCAAAGTCCGTACTGGGATTCCCCAGATGAGCAGTTCTTC. This chain connects TRBV29-1 to TRBJ2-1; D is uncertain. The CDR3 length is 16 residues. The germline V and J ends were trimmed by 5 bases and 8 bases, with 25 bases remaining between them. The germline V gene encodes CDR1 SQVTM and CDR2 ANQGSEA.

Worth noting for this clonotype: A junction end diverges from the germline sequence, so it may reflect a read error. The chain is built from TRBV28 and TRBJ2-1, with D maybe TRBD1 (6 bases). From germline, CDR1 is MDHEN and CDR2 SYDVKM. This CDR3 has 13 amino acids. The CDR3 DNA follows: TGTGCCAGCGGTTTAGGACAGAACAATGAGCAGTTCTTT. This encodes CASGLGQNNEQFF.

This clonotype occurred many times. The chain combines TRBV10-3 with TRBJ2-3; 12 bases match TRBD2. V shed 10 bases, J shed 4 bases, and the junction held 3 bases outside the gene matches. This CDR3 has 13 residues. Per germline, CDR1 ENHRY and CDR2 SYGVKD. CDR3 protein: CATSSGGADTQYF. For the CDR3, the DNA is TGTGCCACCTCTAGCGGGGGGGCAGATACGCAGTATTTT.

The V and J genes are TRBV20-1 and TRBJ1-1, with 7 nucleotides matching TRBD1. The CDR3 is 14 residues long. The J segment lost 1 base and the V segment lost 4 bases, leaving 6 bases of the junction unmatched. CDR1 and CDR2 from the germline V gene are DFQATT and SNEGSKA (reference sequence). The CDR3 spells CSAKQGMGNTEAFF. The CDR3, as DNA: TGCAGTGCTAAACAGGGGATGGGGAACACTGAAGCTTTCTTT.